Presented here are 7 T cell receptor beta chains from one specimen sequenced in a study of immunodeficiency. Study results and limitations: Productive entropy and V-J pairing of CD4+ T cells looked alike across patients and controls.

Data came from immunoSEQ multiplex PCR; TCRdb stores just in-frame clones and leaves some out. Of approximately 2,300 clones in the sample, around 90% are singletons; the top ten hold 6.5% to 9.5%. The antigens of these receptors remain unknown. Input material: CD4+ T cells from blood. These receptor sequences come from a girl under 18 with POLD1 deficiency.

This rearrangement joins TRBV4-1 to TRBJ1-2, with D possibly being TRBD1 (6 bases). V was pared by 8 bases and J by 0 bases, with 13 bases between. CDR3 length equals 14 residues. CDR1 and CDR2 from the germline V gene are MGHRA and YSYEKL. The CDR3 here is CASRKGHANYGYTF. The CDR3 region has the DNA TGCGCCAGCCGTAAGGGACACGCTAACTATGGCTACACCTTC.

This clone was detected once. The chain recombines TRBV4-3 with TRBJ2-5, with 8 bases identical to TRBD1. Germline trimming cut 1 base from V and 4 bases from J; bases unmatched to any gene: 5. The CDR3 extends over 15 amino acids. CDR1 is LGHNA, CDR2 YSLEER, per germline. For the CDR3, the DNA is TGCGCCAGCAGCCAAGTTTCAGGGGGCGGAGAGACCCAGTACTTC. This encodes CASSQVSGGGETQYF.

J is TRBJ2-1 and V is TRBV30, with a possible D match to TRBD1 (5 bases). This CDR3 region has 15 residues. Germline V gene data show CDR1 as GTSNPN and CDR2 as SVGIG (reference sequence). Trimming pared 2 bases from V and 3 bases from J, leaving 14 bases between. In nucleotides, the CDR3 is TGTGCCTGGAGTCCCGAGTGGGGCCTCTACAATGAGCAGTTCTTC. Its protein is CAWSPEWGLYNEQFF. The full variable domain, with the rest looked up from reference TRBV30 and TRBJ2-1, is SQTIHQWPATLVQPVGSPLSLECTVEGTSNPNLYWYRQAAGRGLQLLFYSVGIGQISSEVPQNLSASRPQDRQFILSSKKLLLSDSGFYLCAWSPEWGLYNEQFFGPGTRLTVL.

The chain carries TRBV27 and TRBJ2-3; no definite D call. Trimming removed 7 bases from V and 1 base from J, with 9 bases in between. Per the germline V gene, CDR1 is MNHEY and CDR2 is SMNVEV (reference sequence). The CDR3 totals 13 residues. CDR3 amino acids: CASTFTGTDTQYF. CDR3 sequence (DNA): TGTGCCAGCACCTTCACCGGCACAGATACGCAGTATTTT.

J is TRBJ2-1 and V is TRBV7-2, with TRBD2 matching 7 bases. The ends lost 1 base at V and 6 bases at J; junction bases unmatched: 12. The CDR3 is made up of 17 amino acids. Germline CDR1 is SGHTA and CDR2 is FQGNSA. The CDR3 bases are TGTGCCAGCAGCTTAGTTATGGGCGGGAGAAGCTCCAATGAGCAGTTCTTC. This gives the protein CASSLVMGGRSSNEQFF. The full variable domain, its missing parts supplied by reference TRBV7-2 and TRBJ2-1, is GAGVSQSPSNKVTEKGKDVELRCDPISGHTALYWYRQSLGQGLEFLIYFQGNSAPDKSGLPSDRFSAERTGGSVSTLTIQRTQQEDSAVYLCASSLVMGGRSSNEQFFGPGTRLTVL.

The V and J genes are TRBV7-2 and TRBJ2-4; D may be TRBD2 (5 bases). The CDR3 contains 15 residues. Germline V lookup: CDR1 SGHTA, CDR2 FQGNSA. V lost 4 bases to trimming and J lost 6 bases, with 16 bases between them. The CDR3 here is CASSSRQLGLNIQYF. CDR3 coding DNA: TGTGCCAGCAGCTCCCGGCAGCTAGGACTAAACATTCAGTACTTC. Together with reference TRBV7-2 and TRBJ2-4, the CDR3 gives the full variable domain: GAGVSQSPSNKVTEKGKDVELRCDPISGHTALYWYRQSLGQGLEFLIYFQGNSAPDKSGLPSDRFSAERTGGSVSTLTIQRTQQEDSAVYLCASSSRQLGLNIQYFGAGTRLSVL.

The CDR3 DNA reads TGTGCCAGCAAATCCCCCCGGTGGGGAGAGCATGAGCAGTTCTTC. This codes for CASKSPRWGEHEQFF. The J gene is TRBJ2-1, the V gene TRBV2; possibly TRBD2 for D (5 bases). Looked up from germline, CDR1 is SNHLY and CDR2 is FYNNEI. Trimming removed 7 bases from V and 8 bases from J, with 21 bases in between. The length of the CDR3 is 15 residues.